The source of this TCR beta chain is a study of vaccination and CD4 T cells after COVID-19. Germline CDR1 SGHNT, CDR2 YENEEA. The CDR3 loop spans 14 amino acids. After removal of 7 bases from V and 3 bases from J, the junction contained 4 bases not matched to a gene. Regarding treatment: roughly 10-day PBMC culture with coronavirus spike peptide pools or control peptides (ViraFEST assay). Note on this clonotype: Its antigen is still unknown.

Researchers used the Oncomine TCR Beta short-read assay to sequence DNA from cultured CD4+ T cells. TCRdb ran MiXCR on the PCR reads and lists one entry per CDR3 protein. This repertoire shows around 25,000 distinct CDR3 sequences, 60% found once; its top ten account for about 14%. This TCR derives from a human donor who received a COVID-19 vaccine. The chain is built from TRBV11-3 and TRBJ2-2, with 8 bases aligning to TRBD2. Sequences were derived from CD4+ T cells from blood, cultured in vitro, sampled after SARS-CoV-2 vaccination. The CDR3 sequence: CASNSGGDTGELFF. The DNA of the CDR3 is TGTGCCAGCAACTCCGGGGGGGACACCGGGGAGCTGTTTTTT.